This note documents a single T cell receptor (beta chain) sequence. Its antigen is unidentified. The V gene's germline CDR1 is MGHRA and CDR2 YSYEKL. This CDR3 has 15 amino acids. Trimming shortened V by 2 bases and J by 4 bases, and 14 bases separated the two germline ends. The data stem from a study of post-analysis software for immune sequencing data. TCR beta cDNA libraries had unique molecular identifiers. TCRdb reprocessed the PCR reads via MiXCR and lists one record per CDR3 protein. This sample yields around 440,000 distinct CDR3 sequences, of which less than 45% are seen a single time; 9.5% to 13% belongs to the top ten. Notes on the study in general: When patients were compared with controls, four to six TRBV segments were more frequent, TRBV5-6, TRBV5-1 and TRBV20-1 among them.

This receptor was identified in a girl under 18 with multiple sclerosis. V usage is TRBV4-1 and J usage is TRBJ1-2; D unresolved. The sample taken for sequencing was blood. CDR3 DNA sequence: TGCGCCAGCAGCCAACAGGCCGCGGGAGCCTATGGCTACACCTTC. This codes for CASSQQAAGAYGYTF.